This TCR beta chain was recovered during a study of T cells in localized non-small cell lung cancer (dated by TCRdb to about 2020). Turning to the overall study: Comparing tumors with uninvolved tumor-adjacent lungs, the study looked at the T cell repertoires of hundreds of patients with early-stage NSCLC. The cohort comprised around 240 treatment-naïve NSCLC patients with resected, localized lung tumors. A mean age of around 66 years was recorded for the NSCLC patients, of whom approximately 130 were male and more than 85 were female. Results and caveats for the whole study, not just this receptor: The highest T cell clonality was observed in uninvolved tumor-adjacent lung, where clonality exceeded that of tumor, suggesting that antigenic responses were more focused in uninvolved tumor-adjacent lung. Because the study design was exploratory, TCR variables were selected using unadjusted p-values without false-discovery rate correction. Multi-region tumor sequencing was not performed, so intratumor heterogeneity could not be excluded. Higher blood T cell density associated with longer overall survival, while higher adjacent-lung clonality associated with shorter survival. A median of approximately 50 of the top 100 tumor clones turned up in the paired uninvolved adjacent lung, and 28 of those clones also ranked among the top 100 of that same adjacent lung.

At diagnosis, tumor, uninvolved tumor-adjacent lung and peripheral blood were collected and then preserved as a mix of FFPE and fresh-frozen material. For TCR repertoire profiling, blood samples were analyzed as peripheral blood mononuclear cells. With respect to this clone: This clone's antigen is unknown. The input lacks base qualities; no much larger clone sits a single base away.

TCR beta CDR3 regions were sequenced from DNA using the immunoSEQ Assay. In the original analysis: To compute T cell density, TCR beta template counts were normalized to usable DNA, which was estimated by amplifying housekeeping genes. Richness was estimated using the preseqR package, with extrapolation to 400,000 templates for PBMC samples and to 120,000 templates for tissue samples. Clonality was defined as one minus Pielou's evenness. Tissue-enriched TCRs were identified through differential abundance testing performed on productive amino-acid clonotypes, with a minimum total count of 5 and an alpha of 0.1. Repertoire overlap between compartments was quantified with the Jaccard Index and Morisita Overlap Index. GLIPH grouped TCR beta CDR3s together with public tetramer-defined viral CDR3s, and a viral motif had to include at least three viral sequences and also show V-gene enrichment. TCRdb carries this immuneACCESS record with in-frame sequences only. Its versions omit some clonotypes, under half of them owing to an unresolved V gene in the studies checked, with the rest unexplained. V, J and clone size derive from that table, while D and trimming were established from the DNA sequence. The sample has 75,000 to 95,000 clones on record, around three quarters of them singletons. Under 25% of the sample lies in the top ten.

The TCR was taken from a man aged 35-75 years with stage II squamous cell lung carcinoma. Specimen: PBMCs, collected before any cancer treatment.

The bases read TGTGCCAGCTCAGGTTCAGCAAAGAACACTGAAGCTTTCTTT. Its translation is CASSGSAKNTEAFF. The chain links TRBV18 with TRBJ1-1, with no D gene named confidently. V is cut by 5 bases and J by 1 base, and the space between the germline ends is 11 bases. Looking up the germline V gene yields CDR1 KGHSH and CDR2 LQKENI. The CDR3 spans 14 residues, from the cysteine through the phenylalanine. Only the CDR3 portion is preserved as DNA: 42 bases, with reading frame beginning at the first base.